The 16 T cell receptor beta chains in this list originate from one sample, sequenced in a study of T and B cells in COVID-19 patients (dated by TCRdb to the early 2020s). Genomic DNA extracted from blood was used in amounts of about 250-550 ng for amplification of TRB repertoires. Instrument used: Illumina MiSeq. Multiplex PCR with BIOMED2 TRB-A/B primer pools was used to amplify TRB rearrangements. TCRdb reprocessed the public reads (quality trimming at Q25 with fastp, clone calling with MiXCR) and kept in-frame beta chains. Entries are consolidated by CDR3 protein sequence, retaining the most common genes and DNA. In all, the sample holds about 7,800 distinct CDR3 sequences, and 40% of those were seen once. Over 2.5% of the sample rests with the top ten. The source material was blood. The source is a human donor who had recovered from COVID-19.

This CDR3 reads CASSKTKNEQYF. The CDR3 DNA is TGTGCCAGCAGTAAGACTAAGAACGAGCAGTACTTC. V usage is TRBV27 and J usage is TRBJ2-7; D may be TRBD2 (5 bases). Germline CDR1 is MNHEY and CDR2 is SMNVEV (reference sequence). V was cut by 5 bases and J by 5 bases, with 10 bases left in between. This CDR3 comprises 12 residues.

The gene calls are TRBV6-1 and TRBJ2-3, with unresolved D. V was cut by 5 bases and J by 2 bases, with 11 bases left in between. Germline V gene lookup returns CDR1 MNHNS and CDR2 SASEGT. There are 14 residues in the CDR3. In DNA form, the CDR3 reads TGTGCCAGCAGTCCCTGGACCTCCACAGATACGCAGTATTTT. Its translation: CASSPWTSTDTQYF.

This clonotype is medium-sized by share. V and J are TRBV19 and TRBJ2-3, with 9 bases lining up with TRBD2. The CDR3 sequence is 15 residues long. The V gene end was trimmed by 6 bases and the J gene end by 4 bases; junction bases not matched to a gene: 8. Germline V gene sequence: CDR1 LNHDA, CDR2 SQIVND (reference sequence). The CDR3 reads CASRDLAGYADTQYF. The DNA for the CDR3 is TGTGCCAGTAGGGATCTAGCGGGGTACGCAGATACGCAGTATTTT. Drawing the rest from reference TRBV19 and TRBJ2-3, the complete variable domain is DGGITQSPKYLFRKEGQNVTLSCEQNLNHDAMYWYRQDPGQGLRLIYYSQIVNDFQKGDIAEGYSVSREKKESFPLTVTSAQKNPTAFYLCASRDLAGYADTQYFGPGTRLTVL.

The CDR3 loop is CASSSWRSGEKLFF. The CDR3 DNA sequence: TGTGCCAGCAGTTCCTGGCGGTCGGGGGAAAAACTGTTTTTT. The chain uses TRBV28 and TRBJ1-4; D remains unclear. The CDR3 is 14 residues long. V dropped 4 bases and J dropped 8 bases, with 14 bases sitting between them. Per the germline V gene, CDR1 is MDHEN and CDR2 is SYDVKM.

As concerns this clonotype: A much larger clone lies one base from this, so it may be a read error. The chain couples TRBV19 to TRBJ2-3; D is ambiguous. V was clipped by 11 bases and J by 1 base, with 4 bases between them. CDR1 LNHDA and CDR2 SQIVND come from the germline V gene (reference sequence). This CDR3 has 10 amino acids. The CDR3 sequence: CAGGTDTQYF. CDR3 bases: TGTGCCGGTGGCACAGATACGCAGTATTTT. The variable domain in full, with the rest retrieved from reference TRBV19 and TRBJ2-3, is DGGITQSPKYLFRKEGQNVTLSCEQNLNHDAMYWYRQDPGQGLRLIYYSQIVNDFQKGDIAEGYSVSREKKESFPLTVTSAQKNPTAFYLCAGGTDTQYFGPGTRLTVL.

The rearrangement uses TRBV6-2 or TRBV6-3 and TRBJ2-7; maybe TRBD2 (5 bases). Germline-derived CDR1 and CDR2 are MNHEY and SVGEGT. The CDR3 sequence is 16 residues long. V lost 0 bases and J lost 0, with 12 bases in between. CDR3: CASSYSSGSTSYEQYV. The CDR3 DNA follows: TGTGCCAGCAGTTACTCATCGGGGTCGACCTCCTACGAGCAGTACGTC.

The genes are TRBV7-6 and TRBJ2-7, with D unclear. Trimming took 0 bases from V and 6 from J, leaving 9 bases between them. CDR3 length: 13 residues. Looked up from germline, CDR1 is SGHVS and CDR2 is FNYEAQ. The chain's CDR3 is CASSLAPGGEQYF. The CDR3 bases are TGTGCCAGCAGCTTAGCGCCGGGCGGCGAGCAGTACTTC.

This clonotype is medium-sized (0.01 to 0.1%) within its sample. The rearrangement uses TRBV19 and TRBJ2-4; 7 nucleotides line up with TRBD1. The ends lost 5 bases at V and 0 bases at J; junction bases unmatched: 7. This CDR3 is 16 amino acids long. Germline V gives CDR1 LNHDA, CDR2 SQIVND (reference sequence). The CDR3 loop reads CASSGQAAQAKNIQYF. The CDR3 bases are TGTGCCAGTAGTGGACAGGCCGCACAAGCCAAAAACATTCAGTACTTC.

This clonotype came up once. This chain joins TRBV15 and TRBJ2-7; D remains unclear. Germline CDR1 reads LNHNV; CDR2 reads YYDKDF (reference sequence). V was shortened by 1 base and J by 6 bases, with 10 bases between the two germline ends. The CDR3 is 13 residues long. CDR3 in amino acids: CATSRVGFSEQYV. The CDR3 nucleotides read TGTGCCACCAGCAGAGTCGGGTTTTCCGAGCAGTACGTC.

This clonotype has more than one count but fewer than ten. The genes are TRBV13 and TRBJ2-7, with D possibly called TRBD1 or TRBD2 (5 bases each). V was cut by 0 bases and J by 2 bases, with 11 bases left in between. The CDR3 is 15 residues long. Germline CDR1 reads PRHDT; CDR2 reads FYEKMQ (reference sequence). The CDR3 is CASSLGGDGAYEQYF. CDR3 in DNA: TGTGCCAGCAGCTTAGGCGGGGACGGAGCCTACGAGCAGTACTTC.

CDR3 nucleotide sequence: TGTGCCTGGGTGACCGGGACTGCGACCTACGAGCAGTACTTC. Its translation: CAWVTGTATYEQYF. The chain combines TRBV30 with TRBJ2-7; a possible D gene is TRBD2 (6 bases). There are 14 residues in the CDR3. The germline V and J ends were trimmed by 5 bases and 2 bases, with 16 bases remaining between them. Germline CDR1 GTSNPN, CDR2 SVGIG (reference sequence).

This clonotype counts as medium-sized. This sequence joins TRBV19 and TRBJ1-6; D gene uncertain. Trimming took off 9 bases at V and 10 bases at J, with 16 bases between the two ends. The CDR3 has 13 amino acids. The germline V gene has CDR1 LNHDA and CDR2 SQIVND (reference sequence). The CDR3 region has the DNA TGTGCCAGCGCCCCCGGACGCGGATCACCCCTCCACTTT. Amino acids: CASAPGRGSPLHF. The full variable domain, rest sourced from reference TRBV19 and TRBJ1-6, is DGGITQSPKYLFRKEGQNVTLSCEQNLNHDAMYWYRQDPGQGLRLIYYSQIVNDFQKGDIAEGYSVSREKKESFPLTVTSAQKNPTAFYLCASAPGRGSPLHFGNGTRLTVT.

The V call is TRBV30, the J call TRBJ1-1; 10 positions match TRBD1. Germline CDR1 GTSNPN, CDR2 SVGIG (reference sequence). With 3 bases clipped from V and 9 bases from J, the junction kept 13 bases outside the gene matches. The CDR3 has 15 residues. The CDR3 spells CAWSGGWTGGEQAFF. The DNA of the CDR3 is TGTGCCTGGAGCGGTGGTTGGACAGGGGGTGAACAAGCTTTCTTT.

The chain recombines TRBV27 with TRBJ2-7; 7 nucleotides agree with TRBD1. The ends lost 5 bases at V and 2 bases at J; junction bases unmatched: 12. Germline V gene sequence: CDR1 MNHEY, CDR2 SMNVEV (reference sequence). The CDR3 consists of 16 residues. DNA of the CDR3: TGTGCCAGCAGTAACCTACAGGGGCGAAGACCCTACGAGCAGTACTTC. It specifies CASSNLQGRRPYEQYF.

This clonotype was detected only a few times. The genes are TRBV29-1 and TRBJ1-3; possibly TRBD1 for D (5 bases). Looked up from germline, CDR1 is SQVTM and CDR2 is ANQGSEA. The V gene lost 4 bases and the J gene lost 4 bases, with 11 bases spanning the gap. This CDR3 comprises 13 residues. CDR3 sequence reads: CSVVWPGGNTIYF. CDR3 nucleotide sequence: TGCAGCGTTGTATGGCCAGGGGGAAACACCATATATTTT.

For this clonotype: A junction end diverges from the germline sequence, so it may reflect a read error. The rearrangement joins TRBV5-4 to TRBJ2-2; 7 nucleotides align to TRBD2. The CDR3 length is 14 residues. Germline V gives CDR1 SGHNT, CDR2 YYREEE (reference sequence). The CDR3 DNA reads TGTGCCAGCAGATTGGGAGGGGACACCGGGGAGCTGTTTTTT. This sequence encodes CASRLGGDTGELFF.